A single sample is the source of the 4 T cell receptor beta chains below, sequenced in a study of shared clonotypes between healthy human individuals (dated by TCRdb to about 2020). Libraries were prepared through the immunoSEQ multiplex PCR assay. This is the immuneACCESS table as TCRdb keeps it, with only in-frame sequences that have V and J called. A part of the clones is gone; compared with another copy, unresolved V genes explain less than half, and the rest is unexplained. This sample has fewer than 3 million clones in its table, and roughly 90% of those were observed once. More than 0.35% of the sample is held by the ten biggest clonotypes. The source material was naive CD4+ T cells from PBMCs. According to the study, the label for this sample's cell subset or site signals: CD45RA+ positively selected. These receptor sequences come from a man younger than 35 in good health. Some clones in this sample may be carry-over from other donors' samples.

This chain connects TRBV2 to TRBJ2-7, with unresolved D. The ends were cut back, 5 bases at V and 6 bases at J, with 8 bases in the middle. This CDR3 is built from 11 residues. Per the germline V gene, CDR1 is SNHLY and CDR2 is FYNNEI. The DNA for the CDR3 is TGTGCCAGCAGTTCTTGGGGCGAGCAGTACTTC. Translating gives CASSSWGEQYF.

The chain is built from TRBV7-8 and TRBJ1-4; D is unclear. Trimming removed 6 bases from V and 5 bases from J, with 13 bases in between. CDR1 is SGHVS, CDR2 FQNEAQ, per germline. The CDR3 has 14 residues. The CDR3 DNA is TGTGCCAGCAGTTGGGAACAGTACAATGAAAAACTGTTTTTT. Its translation is CASSWEQYNEKLFF.

This chain connects TRBV2 to TRBJ1-3; D is possibly TRBD1 (5 bases). The CDR3 totals 16 residues. Germline-derived CDR1 and CDR2 are SNHLY and FYNNEI. V lost 3 bases and J 5 bases, leaving 17 bases between the germline ends. The CDR3 DNA reads TGTGCCAGCAGTGACCCTCGCACAGGTCGACGAAACACCATATATTTT. Translated, it gives CASSDPRTGRRNTIYF.

V gene TRBV7-8 combines with J gene TRBJ2-7; 7 bases line up with TRBD1. Germline trimming cut 2 bases from V and 5 bases from J; bases unmatched to any gene: 15. The germline V gene encodes CDR1 SGHVS and CDR2 FQNEAQ. The CDR3 is 17 residues long. This chain's CDR3 is CASSLTYRDRKANEQYF. CDR3 coding DNA: TGTGCCAGCAGCTTAACCTACCGGGACAGAAAAGCCAACGAGCAGTACTTC.